Reported below is one T cell receptor beta chain. CDR3 length: 14 amino acids. CDR1 is DFQATT, CDR2 SNEGSKA, per germline (reference sequence). The V end lost 1 base, the J end lost 4 bases, and 13 bases lay between the germline ends. The data are from a study of identical twins. A single record per CDR3 protein comes from TCRdb applying MiXCR to the 5' RACE reads. Of approximately 250,000 distinct CDR3 sequences in the sample, over 5.5% were seen once. These sequences were also reported in another study, on T cells expressing NK-cell markers.

The clonotype originates from a woman aged 18-35 years in good health. The chain carries TRBV20-1 and TRBJ1-1, with D uncertain. Sequencing was performed on CD8+ T cells sorted from blood. The CDR3 sequence is CSARVEGMGTEAFF. The DNA of the CDR3 is TGCAGTGCTAGAGTGGAGGGCATGGGCACTGAAGCTTTCTTT.